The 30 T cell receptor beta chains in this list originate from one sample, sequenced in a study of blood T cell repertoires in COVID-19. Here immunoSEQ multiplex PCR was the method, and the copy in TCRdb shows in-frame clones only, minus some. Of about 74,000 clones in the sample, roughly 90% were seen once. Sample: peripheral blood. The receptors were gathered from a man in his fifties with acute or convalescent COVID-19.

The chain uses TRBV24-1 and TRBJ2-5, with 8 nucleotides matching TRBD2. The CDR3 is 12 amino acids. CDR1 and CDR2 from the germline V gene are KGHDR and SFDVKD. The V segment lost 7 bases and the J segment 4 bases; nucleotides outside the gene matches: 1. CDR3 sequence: CATSGGGETQYF. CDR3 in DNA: TGTGCCACCAGCGGGGGGGGAGAGACCCAGTACTTC.

This CDR3 reads CASSLASLAGVQYF. In DNA form, the CDR3 reads TGCGCCAGCAGCTTGGCCTCTCTAGCGGGAGTTCAGTACTTC. The chain couples TRBV5-1 to TRBJ2-4, with 10 bases fitting TRBD2. Per the germline V gene, CDR1 is SGHRS and CDR2 is YFSETQ. J lost 11 bases, V lost 0 bases, and 5 bases had no gene match. This CDR3 comprises 14 residues.

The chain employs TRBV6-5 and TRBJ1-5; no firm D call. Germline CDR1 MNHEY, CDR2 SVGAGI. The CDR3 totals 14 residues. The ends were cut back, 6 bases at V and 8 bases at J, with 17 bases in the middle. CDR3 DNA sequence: TGTGCCAGCAGCGTTCCGGGCGACGGGGAGCCCCAGCATTTT. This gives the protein CASSVPGDGEPQHF.

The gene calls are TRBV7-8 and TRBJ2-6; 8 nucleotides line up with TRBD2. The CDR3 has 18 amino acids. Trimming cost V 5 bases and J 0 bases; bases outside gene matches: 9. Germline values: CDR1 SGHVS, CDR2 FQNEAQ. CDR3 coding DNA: TGTGCCAGCAGCGATAGCGGGGAACCACTCTCTGGGGCCAACGTCCTGACTTTC. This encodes CASSDSGEPLSGANVLTF.

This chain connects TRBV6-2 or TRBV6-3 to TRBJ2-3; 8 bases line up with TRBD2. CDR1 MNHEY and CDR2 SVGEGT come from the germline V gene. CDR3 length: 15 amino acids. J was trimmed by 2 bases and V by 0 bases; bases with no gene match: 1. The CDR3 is CASSYSGGATDTQYF. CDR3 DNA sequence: TGTGCCAGCAGTTACTCCGGGGGGGCCACAGATACGCAGTATTTT.

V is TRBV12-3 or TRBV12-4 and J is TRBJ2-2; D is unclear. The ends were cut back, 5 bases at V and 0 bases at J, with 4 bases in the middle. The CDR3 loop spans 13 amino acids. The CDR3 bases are TGTGCCAGCAGTCCTCCGAACACCGGGGAGCTGTTTTTT. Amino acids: CASSPPNTGELFF.

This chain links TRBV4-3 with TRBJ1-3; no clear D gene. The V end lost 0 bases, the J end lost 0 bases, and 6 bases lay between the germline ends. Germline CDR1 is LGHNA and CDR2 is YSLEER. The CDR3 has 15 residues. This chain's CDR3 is CASSQERSSGNTIYF. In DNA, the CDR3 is TGCGCCAGCAGCCAAGAAAGGAGCTCTGGAAACACCATATATTTT.

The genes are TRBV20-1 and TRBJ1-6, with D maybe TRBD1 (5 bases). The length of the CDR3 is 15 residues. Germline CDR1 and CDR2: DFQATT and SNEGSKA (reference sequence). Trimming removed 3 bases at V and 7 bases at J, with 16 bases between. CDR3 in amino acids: CSASVQGSLNSPLHF. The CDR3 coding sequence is TGCAGTGCTAGTGTTCAGGGCTCCCTGAATTCACCCCTCCACTTT.

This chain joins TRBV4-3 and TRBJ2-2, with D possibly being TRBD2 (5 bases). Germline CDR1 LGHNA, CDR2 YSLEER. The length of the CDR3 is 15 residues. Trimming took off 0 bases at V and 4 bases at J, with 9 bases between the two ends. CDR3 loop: CASSQDFGGTGELFF. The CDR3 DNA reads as TGCGCCAGCAGCCAAGATTTCGGAGGCACCGGGGAGCTGTTTTTT.

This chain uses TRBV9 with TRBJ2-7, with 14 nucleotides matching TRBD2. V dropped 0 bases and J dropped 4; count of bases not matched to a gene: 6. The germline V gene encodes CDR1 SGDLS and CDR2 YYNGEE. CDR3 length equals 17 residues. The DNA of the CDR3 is TGTGCCAGCAGCGTAGACCCCGGGACTAGCGGGAGTTACGAGCAGTACTTC. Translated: CASSVDPGTSGSYEQYF.

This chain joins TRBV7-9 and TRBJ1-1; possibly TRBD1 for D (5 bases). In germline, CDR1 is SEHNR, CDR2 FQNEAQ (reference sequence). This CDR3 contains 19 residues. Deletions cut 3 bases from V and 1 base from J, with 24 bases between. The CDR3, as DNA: TGTGCCAGCAGCTTTAATGGCTACGGGAGGGAGACAGCGAACACTGAAGCTTTCTTT. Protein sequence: CASSFNGYGRETANTEAFF.

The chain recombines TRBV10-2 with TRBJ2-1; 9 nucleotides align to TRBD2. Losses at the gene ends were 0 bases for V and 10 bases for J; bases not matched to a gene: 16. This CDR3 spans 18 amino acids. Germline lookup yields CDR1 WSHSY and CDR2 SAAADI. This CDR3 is CASSESEATGLAVGEQFF. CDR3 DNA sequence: TGCGCCAGCAGTGAGTCGGAGGCAACGGGACTAGCAGTGGGGGAGCAGTTCTTC.

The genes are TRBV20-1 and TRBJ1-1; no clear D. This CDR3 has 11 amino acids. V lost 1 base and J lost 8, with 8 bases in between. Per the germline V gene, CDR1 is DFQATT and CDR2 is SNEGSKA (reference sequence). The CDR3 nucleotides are TGCAGTGCTAGAGTCTCGGTAGAAGCTTTCTTT. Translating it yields CSARVSVEAFF.

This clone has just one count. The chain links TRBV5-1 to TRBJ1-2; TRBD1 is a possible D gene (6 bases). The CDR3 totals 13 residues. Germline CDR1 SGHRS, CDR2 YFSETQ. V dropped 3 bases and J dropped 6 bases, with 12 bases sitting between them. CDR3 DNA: TGCGCCAGCAGCTCACAGGGTGGTCATGGCTACACCTTC. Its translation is CASSSQGGHGYTF.

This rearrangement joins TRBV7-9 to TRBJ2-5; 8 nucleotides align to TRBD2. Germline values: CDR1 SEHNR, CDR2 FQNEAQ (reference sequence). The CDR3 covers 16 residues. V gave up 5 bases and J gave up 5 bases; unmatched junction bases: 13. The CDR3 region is CASSEPLAGRLETQYF. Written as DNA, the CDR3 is TGTGCCAGCAGCGAACCATTAGCGGGAAGACTGGAGACCCAGTACTTC. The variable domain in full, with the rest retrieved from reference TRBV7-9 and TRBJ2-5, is DTGVSQNPRHKITKRGQNVTFRCDPISEHNRLYWYRQTLGQGPEFLTYFQNEAQLEKSRLLSDRFSAERPKGSFSTLEIQRTEQGDSAMYLCASSEPLAGRLETQYFGPGTRLLVL.

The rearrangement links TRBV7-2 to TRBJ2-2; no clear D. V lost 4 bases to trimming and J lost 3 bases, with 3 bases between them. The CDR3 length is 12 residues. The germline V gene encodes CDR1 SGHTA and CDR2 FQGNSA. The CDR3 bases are TGTGCCAGCAGCTCTGACACCGGGGAGCTGTTTTTT. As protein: CASSSDTGELFF.

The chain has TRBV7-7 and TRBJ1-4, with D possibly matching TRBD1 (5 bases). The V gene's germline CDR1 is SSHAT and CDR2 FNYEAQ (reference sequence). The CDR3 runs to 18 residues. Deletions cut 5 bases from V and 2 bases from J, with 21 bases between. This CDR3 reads CASSPTPLRVNTNEKLFF. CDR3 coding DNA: TGTGCCAGCAGCCCTACCCCTCTCAGGGTTAATACTAATGAAAAACTGTTTTTT. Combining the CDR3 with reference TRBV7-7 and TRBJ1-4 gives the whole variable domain GAGVSQSPRYKVTKRGQDVTLRCDPISSHATLYWYQQALGQGPEFLTYFNYEAQPDKSGLPSDRFSAERPEGSISTLTIQRTEQRDSAMYRCASSPTPLRVNTNEKLFFGSGTQLSVL.

The chain's CDR3 is CASSTKGVQETQYF. CDR3 bases: TGTGCCAGCAGCACTAAGGGGGTGCAAGAGACCCAGTACTTC. The chain carries TRBV7-9 and TRBJ2-5, with D perhaps matching TRBD1 (6 bases). The CDR3 contains 14 residues. The V end lost 5 bases, the J end lost 2 bases, and 12 bases lay between the germline ends. Germline loops: CDR1 SEHNR, CDR2 FQNEAQ (reference sequence).

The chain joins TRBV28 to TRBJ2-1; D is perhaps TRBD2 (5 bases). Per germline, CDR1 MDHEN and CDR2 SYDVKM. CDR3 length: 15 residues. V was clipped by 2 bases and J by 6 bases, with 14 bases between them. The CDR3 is CASSLRRVKANEQFF. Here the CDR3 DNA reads TGTGCCAGCAGTTTAAGGCGGGTCAAAGCCAATGAGCAGTTCTTC. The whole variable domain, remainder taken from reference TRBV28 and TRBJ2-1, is DVKVTQSSRYLVKRTGEKVFLECVQDMDHENMFWYRQDPGLGLRLIYFSYDVKMKEKGDIPEGYSVSREKKERFSLILESASTNQTSMYLCASSLRRVKANEQFFGPGTRLTVL.

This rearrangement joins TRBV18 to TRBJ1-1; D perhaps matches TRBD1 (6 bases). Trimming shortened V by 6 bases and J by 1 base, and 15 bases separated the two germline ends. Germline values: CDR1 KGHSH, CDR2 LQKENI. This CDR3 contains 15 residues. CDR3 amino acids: CASSQGSGKNTEAFF. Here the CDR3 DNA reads TGTGCCAGCTCGCAGGGGTCAGGAAAGAACACTGAAGCTTTCTTT.

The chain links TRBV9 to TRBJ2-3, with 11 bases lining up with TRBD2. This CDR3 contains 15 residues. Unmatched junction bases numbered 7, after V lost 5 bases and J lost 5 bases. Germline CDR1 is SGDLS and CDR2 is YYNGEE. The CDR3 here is CASSGGTSGGDTQYF. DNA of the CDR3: TGTGCCAGCAGTGGCGGAACTAGCGGGGGAGATACGCAGTATTTT.

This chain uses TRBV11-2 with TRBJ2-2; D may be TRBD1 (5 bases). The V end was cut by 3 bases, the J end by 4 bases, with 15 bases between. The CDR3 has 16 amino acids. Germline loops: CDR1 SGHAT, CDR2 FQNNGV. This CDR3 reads CASSFPEQGSTGELFF. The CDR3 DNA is TGTGCCAGCAGCTTTCCCGAGCAGGGTTCCACCGGGGAGCTGTTTTTT.

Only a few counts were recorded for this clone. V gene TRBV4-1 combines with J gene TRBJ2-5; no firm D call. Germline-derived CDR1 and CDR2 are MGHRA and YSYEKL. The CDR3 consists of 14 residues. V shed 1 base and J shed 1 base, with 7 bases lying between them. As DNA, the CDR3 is TGCGCCAGCAGCCAAGCCTTGGCCCAAGAGACCCAGTACTTC. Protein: CASSQALAQETQYF.

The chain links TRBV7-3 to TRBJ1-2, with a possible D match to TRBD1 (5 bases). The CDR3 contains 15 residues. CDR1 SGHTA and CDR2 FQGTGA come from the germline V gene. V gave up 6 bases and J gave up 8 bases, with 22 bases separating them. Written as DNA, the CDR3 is TGTGCCAGCAGTCTACAGGCTGGATCTGAATGGGGCTACACCTTC. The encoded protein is CASSLQAGSEWGYTF.

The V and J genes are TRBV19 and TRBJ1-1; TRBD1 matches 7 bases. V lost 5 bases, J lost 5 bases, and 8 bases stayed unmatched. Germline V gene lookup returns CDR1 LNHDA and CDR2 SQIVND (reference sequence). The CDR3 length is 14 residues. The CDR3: CASSVTGTETEAFF. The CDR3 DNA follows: TGTGCCAGTAGTGTCACCGGGACAGAGACTGAAGCTTTCTTT. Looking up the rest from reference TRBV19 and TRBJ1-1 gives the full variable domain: DGGITQSPKYLFRKEGQNVTLSCEQNLNHDAMYWYRQDPGQGLRLIYYSQIVNDFQKGDIAEGYSVSREKKESFPLTVTSAQKNPTAFYLCASSVTGTETEAFFGQGTRLTVV.

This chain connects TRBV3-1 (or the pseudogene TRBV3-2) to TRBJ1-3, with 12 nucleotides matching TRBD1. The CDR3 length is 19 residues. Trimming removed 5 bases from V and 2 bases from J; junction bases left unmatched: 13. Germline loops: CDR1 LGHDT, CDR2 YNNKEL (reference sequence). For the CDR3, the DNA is TGTGCCAGCAGCACTCGGGACAGGGGGCCACCAGGGCCTGGAAACACCATATATTTT. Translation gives CASSTRDRGPPGPGNTIYF.

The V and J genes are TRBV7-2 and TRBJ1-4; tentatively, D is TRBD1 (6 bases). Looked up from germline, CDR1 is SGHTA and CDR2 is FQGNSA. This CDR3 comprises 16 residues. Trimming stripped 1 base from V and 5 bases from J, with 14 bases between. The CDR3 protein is CASSLVGTPENEKLFF. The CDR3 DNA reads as TGTGCCAGCAGCTTAGTGGGGACACCAGAAAATGAAAAACTGTTTTTT. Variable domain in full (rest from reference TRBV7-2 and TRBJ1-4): GAGVSQSPSNKVTEKGKDVELRCDPISGHTALYWYRQSLGQGLEFLIYFQGNSAPDKSGLPSDRFSAERTGGSVSTLTIQRTQQEDSAVYLCASSLVGTPENEKLFFGSGTQLSVL.

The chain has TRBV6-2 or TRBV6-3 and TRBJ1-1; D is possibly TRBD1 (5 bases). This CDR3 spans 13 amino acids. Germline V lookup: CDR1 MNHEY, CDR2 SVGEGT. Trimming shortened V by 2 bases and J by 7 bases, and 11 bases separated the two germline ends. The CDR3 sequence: CASSYGGFDEAFF. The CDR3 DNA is TGTGCCAGCAGTTACGGGGGGTTTGATGAAGCTTTCTTT.

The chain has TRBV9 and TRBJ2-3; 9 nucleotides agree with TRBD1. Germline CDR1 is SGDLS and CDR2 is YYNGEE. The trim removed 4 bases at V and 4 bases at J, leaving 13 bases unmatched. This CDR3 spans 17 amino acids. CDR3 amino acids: CASSSRPGTGISDTQYF. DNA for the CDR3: TGTGCCAGCAGCTCCCGTCCTGGGACAGGGATTTCAGATACGCAGTATTTT.

CDR3 bases: TGTGCCAGTAGTATGGGCAGAGACACCGGGGAGCTGTTTTTT. Its protein product is CASSMGRDTGELFF. This chain links TRBV19 with TRBJ2-2; the D is unclear. Germline values: CDR1 LNHDA, CDR2 SQIVND (reference sequence). This CDR3 has 14 residues. Trimming took 3 bases from V and 3 from J, leaving 8 bases between them.